Listed below are T cell receptor beta chains from one sample, sequenced in a study of siplizumab effects on memory and regulatory T cells. Using immunoSEQ multiplex PCR, the repertoire was profiled, and TCRdb retains in-frame clones only, with some absent. This sample yields about 120,000 clones, of which about 93% are seen a single time; about 0.16% belongs to the top ten. Sequencing used non-Treg CD4+ T cells sorted from blood. All receptors derive from a human donor in good health. CDR3s include the opening cysteine and the closing phenylalanine or tryptophan. The D gene is left open where the match is weak. Clone size is given for some rows only: seen once, a few or many times, or a class if the clone is expanded.

V gene,J gene,clone size,D gene,CDR3 DNA,CDR3 protein
TRBV4-1,TRBJ1-1,.,.,TGCGCCAGCAGCCAACCCCTAGAGAGGGAAAAGGCTTTCTTT,CASSQPLEREKAFF
TRBV29-1,TRBJ1-1,.,.,TGCAGCGTTCATCCCGGACTAAGTTATACTGAAGCTTTCTTT,CSVHPGLSYTEAFF
TRBV10-1,TRBJ2-7,.,TRBD1,TGCGCCAGCAGTGCGGGACAGGGGCCCTACGAGCAGTACTTC,CASSAGQGPYEQYF
TRBV6-1,TRBJ2-7,.,.,TGTGCCAGCAGTGGGGGGCAGATTTCGCCTAGCTCCTACGAGCAGTACTTC,CASSGGQISPSSYEQYF
TRBV7-2,TRBJ2-7,once,.,TGTGCCAGCAGCCCACCCCCAGGCGGCTCCTACGAGCAGTACTTC,CASSPPPGGSYEQYF
TRBV25-1,TRBJ2-7,.,TRBD1,TGTGCCAGCAGTGCTTACACAGGGGTCCACGAGCAGTACTTC,CASSAYTGVHEQYF
TRBV27,TRBJ2-7,.,TRBD1,TGTGCCAGCGCCGACAGGGTTCACGAGCAGTACTTC,CASADRVHEQYF
TRBV6-6,TRBJ2-7,.,.,TGTGCCAGCAGTCCGCCCTTGGGCGAGCAGTACTTC,CASSPPLGEQYF
TRBV14,TRBJ2-3,.,TRBD2,TGTGCCAGCGCGCGGGGGGTGAGCACAGATACGCAGTATTTT,CASARGVSTDTQYF
TRBV19,TRBJ1-5,.,TRBD1,TGTGCCAGTAGCTGGACAGGGAATCAGCCCCAGCATTTT,CASSWTGNQPQHF
TRBV4-1,TRBJ2-1,.,.,TGCGCCAGCAGCCAAGGCCTATTGGGGGTCAATGAGCAGTTCTTC,CASSQGLLGVNEQFF
TRBV7-8,TRBJ2-3,.,TRBD2,TGTGCCAGCAGCAAGCGGGGGGGCCCGACAGATACGCAGTATTTT,CASSKRGGPTDTQYF
TRBV7-2,TRBJ1-1,.,TRBD1,TGTGCCAGCAGCTTACTGGGACAGGGGACATCTGCGGCTTTCTTT,CASSLLGQGTSAAFF
TRBV2,TRBJ2-2,.,TRBD2,TGTGCCAGCAGTGCCCAATTAGCGGGGAGCACCGGGGAGCTGTTTTTT,CASSAQLAGSTGELFF
TRBV5-1,TRBJ2-5,.,TRBD1,TGCGCCAGCAGCTACGGGACAGGGGAGACCCAGTACTTC,CASSYGTGETQYF
TRBV9,TRBJ1-3,once,.,TGTGCCAGCAGCGCCTCGTTAGGGTCTGGAAACACCATATATTTT,CASSASLGSGNTIYF
TRBV6-6,TRBJ1-1,.,.,TGTGCCAGCAGTTGGGCAGGGTCGGAAGCTTTCTTT,CASSWAGSEAFF
TRBV14,TRBJ1-1,.,TRBD1,TGTGCCAGCAGCTACAGGGGGAAGTCCACTGAAGCTTTCTTT,CASSYRGKSTEAFF
TRBV7-2,TRBJ2-3,.,.,TGTGCCAGCAGCTTAATCGCTAGTCCCCCGGATACGCAGTATTTT,CASSLIASPPDTQYF
TRBV10-2,TRBJ2-5,.,TRBD1,TGCGCCAGCAGTGAGCGGAGGGGGACAGGGCCAGAGACCCAGTACTTC,CASSERRGTGPETQYF
TRBV29-1,TRBJ2-7,once,TRBD1,TGCAGCGCCCGGGGACAGGGGGCGCGTGAGCAGTACTTC,CSARGQGAREQYF
TRBV30,TRBJ2-2,.,.,TGTGCCTGGACGAACACCGGGGAGCTGTTTTTT,CAWTNTGELFF
TRBV11-2,TRBJ1-6,.,TRBD1,TGTGCCAGCAGCACCCTGGGGACAGGGGGGTCTTCACCCCTCCACTTT,CASSTLGTGGSSPLHF
TRBV18,TRBJ2-1,.,.,TGTGCCAGCTCACGTCCCAGGACTACCTACAATGAGCAGTTCTTC,CASSRPRTTYNEQFF
TRBV28,TRBJ1-1,.,.,TGTGCCAGCAGTCGGACAGTTTCTTACACTGAAGCTTTCTTT,CASSRTVSYTEAFF
TRBV7-7,TRBJ2-5,.,TRBD2,TGTGCCAGCAGCGCAGCGACTAGCCCCCAAGAGACCCAGTACTTC,CASSAATSPQETQYF
TRBV25-1,TRBJ1-2,.,.,TGTGCCAGCAGATACCAGGAGGGCTACACCTTC,CASRYQEGYTF
TRBV2,TRBJ2-7,.,TRBD2,TGTGCCAGCAGCCGGGGGGGGACCTCCTACGAGCAGTACTTC,CASSRGGTSYEQYF
TRBV6-1,TRBJ2-3,.,.,TGTGCCAGCAGTGAACGCACGCCGGATACGCAGTATTTT,CASSERTPDTQYF
TRBV5-4,TRBJ1-1,.,.,TGTGCCAGCAGCTTGTCCGGCAGGCCGGCATCTGAAGCTTTCTTT,CASSLSGRPASEAFF
TRBV11-3,TRBJ1-1,.,TRBD1,TGTGCCAGCAGCCCCAGGGGGGACACTGAAGCTTTCTTT,CASSPRGDTEAFF
TRBV2,TRBJ1-1,.,TRBD1,TGTGCCAGCATTCGACAGGGGAGGGTCACTGAAGCTTTCTTT,CASIRQGRVTEAFF
TRBV27,TRBJ2-3,.,TRBD2,TGTGCCAGCAGTTTTCAGCGGGGGGGCGACACAGATACGCAGTATTTT,CASSFQRGGDTDTQYF
TRBV30,TRBJ2-1,few,TRBD2,TGTGCCTGGAGAAAACCGGGACTAGCGGGAATTGAGCAGTTCTTC,CAWRKPGLAGIEQFF
TRBV7-2,TRBJ1-3,.,TRBD1,TGTGCCAGCAGCTTCTCACAGGGGCCTGGAAACACCATATATTTT,CASSFSQGPGNTIYF
TRBV30,TRBJ1-5,.,.,TGTGCCTGGAGTCCACTTGCGGGGGGCGCCGGCAATCAGCCCCAGCATTTT,CAWSPLAGGAGNQPQHF
TRBV5-1,TRBJ1-3,.,TRBD1,TGCGCCAGCAGCTTGGCCGGGGGACAGGGGGCCTTCTCTGGAAACACCATATATTTT,CASSLAGGQGAFSGNTIYF
TRBV7-9,TRBJ2-7,.,.,TGTGCCAGCAGCCCCTCTCCCGGGGGCATGCAGTACTTC,CASSPSPGGMQYF
TRBV15,TRBJ1-5,once,.,TGTGCCACCAGCACAGGACAGATGAATCAGCCCCAGCATTTT,CATSTGQMNQPQHF
TRBV18,TRBJ2-7,.,.,TGTGCCAGCTCACCCTACGGCTCCTACGAGCAGTACTTC,CASSPYGSYEQYF
TRBV21-1,TRBJ2-7,.,.,TGTGCCAGCAGCCAAGCGGGGCACTCCTACGAGCAGTACTTC,CASSQAGHSYEQYF